This T cell receptor (beta chain) was identified during a study of cytomegalovirus exposure and HLA in healthy donors. From germline, CDR1 is LNHDA and CDR2 SQIVND (reference sequence). The CDR3 covers 17 residues. The trim removed 10 bases at V and 1 base at J, leaving 12 bases unmatched. The PCR had 60 Vbeta and 13 Jbeta primers. Sequencing was performed with immunoSEQ multiplex PCR; in TCRdb, only in-frame clones are kept and a portion is missing. The repertoire has 200,000 or so clones, roughly 87% of them found once; the top ten carry roughly 0.24%. The source is a girl under three years old in good health and CMV-seronegative. The chain recombines TRBV19 with TRBJ1-5, with 11 bases identical to TRBD1. The sequenced sample consisted of PBMCs. Written as DNA, the CDR3 is TGTGCCACCCAGGACAGGGGGCTTGAGGGGAGCAATCAGCCCCAGCATTTT. Translating it yields CATQDRGLEGSNQPQHF.